These T cell receptor beta chains were read from a single sample in a study of blood T cells in healthy people across ages. TCRdb recomputed calls from the 5' RACE reads with MiXCR, one row per CDR3 protein. Found here are about 1.4 million distinct CDR3 sequences, roughly 64% of them singletons; the top ten hold under 8.5%. The sample was blood. The receptors originated from a man younger than 30 in good health. CDR3s include the opening cysteine and the closing phenylalanine or tryptophan. The D gene is left open where the match is weak. Clone sizes are given selectively: once, few, many, or a class where the clone is expanded.

clone size | J gene | D gene | V gene | CDR3 DNA | CDR3 protein
few | TRBJ2-3 | . | TRBV29-1 | TGCAGCGTTGACTATGGAACACGCACAGATACGCAGTATTTT | CSVDYGTRTDTQYF
. | TRBJ2-5 | TRBD2 | TRBV9 | TGTGCCAGCAGCTCTGCTCCGTCTAGCGGGAAGCAGTACTTC | CASSSAPSSGKQYF
. | TRBJ2-2 | TRBD2 | TRBV20-1 | TGCAGTGCTAGAGATTTGATACTAGCGGGGGCTATGAACACCGGGGAGCTGTTTTTT | CSARDLILAGAMNTGELFF
few | TRBJ1-1 | TRBD1 | TRBV18 | TGTGCCAGCTCACTAGGGGACAGGACTGAAGCTTTCTTT | CASSLGDRTEAFF
. | TRBJ2-7 | TRBD1 | TRBV12-3/TRBV12-4 | TGTGCCAGCAGTCCAACGACAGGGCGGGTTTGGGAGCAGTACTTC | CASSPTTGRVWEQYF
. | TRBJ2-5 | . | TRBV20-1 | TGCAGTGCTAGAGAAAAGGGGGTGCGGCGGTTCCAAGAGACCCAGTACTTC | CSAREKGVRRFQETQYF
. | TRBJ1-6 | TRBD1 | TRBV5-6 | TGTGCCAGCAGCAGAGCTGACAGGGAAAATTCACCCCTCCACTTT | CASSRADRENSPLHF
. | TRBJ2-1 | . | TRBV3-1 | TGTGCCAGCAACCCCCCGGGGGAGTACAATGAGCAGTTCTTC | CASNPPGEYNEQFF
many | TRBJ2-1 | . | TRBV29-1 | TGCAGCGTTGAAGCGGGTAACAATGAGCAGTTCTTC | CSVEAGNNEQFF
. | TRBJ1-2 | . | TRBV29-1 | TGCAGCGTTGAAGAGGAGGGGTTGGATCCCTATGGCTACACCTTC | CSVEEEGLDPYGYTF
. | TRBJ2-7 | TRBD1 | TRBV6-5 | TGTGCCAGCAGTTACTCGCCTACAGGGGCCTACGAGCAGTACTTC | CASSYSPTGAYEQYF
. | TRBJ2-6 | TRBD1 | TRBV19 | TGTGCCAGTAGTATAGCCGGGACAGGGCGCTATGGGGCCAACGTCCTGACTTTC | CASSIAGTGRYGANVLTF
. | TRBJ1-2 | TRBD1 | TRBV20-1 | TGCAGTGCCCCTCTGACAGGGCCTAACTATGGCTACACCTTC | CSAPLTGPNYGYTF
. | TRBJ2-7 | . | TRBV18 | TGTGCCAGCTCACTACAAAGCGAGGCAGGGACATCCGAGCAGTACTTC | CASSLQSEAGTSEQYF
. | TRBJ2-7 | TRBD2 | TRBV9 | TGTGCCAGCAGCGCGGGACTAGCCTTTATCTCCGAGCAGTACTTC | CASSAGLAFISEQYF
few | TRBJ1-1 | . | TRBV4-2 | TGTGCCAGCAGCCAAGTCCCAAGTTCCGGGGGTAGGGGAGTGGGGAACACTGAAGCTTTCTTT | CASSQVPSSGGRGVGNTEAFF
once | TRBJ1-3 | TRBD1 | TRBV7-6 | TGTGCCAGCAGCTCTCGGACAGGGAGGACTGGAAACACCATATATTTT | CASSSRTGRTGNTIYF
. | TRBJ1-2 | . | TRBV7-9 | TGTGCCAGCAGCTTAGATCAGGGATTTAACTATGGCTACACCTTC | CASSLDQGFNYGYTF
. | TRBJ2-3 | . | TRBV29-1 | TGCAGCGTTGAAGACAGGGACCCTAGCACAGATACGCAGTATTTT | CSVEDRDPSTDTQYF
. | TRBJ2-1 | . | TRBV29-1 | TGCAGCGTTGAGGACTCGGAGGGGTTTTATTATAACAATGAGCAGTTCTTC | CSVEDSEGFYYNNEQFF
. | TRBJ1-4 | . | TRBV2 | TGTGCCAGCAGGGAGGGCCCCCAGGGCGAAAAACTGTTTTTT | CASREGPQGEKLFF
. | TRBJ2-5 | . | TRBV20-1 | TGCAGTGCTCCAGTCGGTCAAGAGACCCAGTACTTC | CSAPVGQETQYF
few | TRBJ2-2 | TRBD2 | TRBV7-6 | TGTGCCATCAACGTAGCGGGGGGGCCAACCGGGGAGCTGTTTTTT | CAINVAGGPTGELFF
once | TRBJ1-1 | . | TRBV20-1 | TGCAGTGCTAGAGTAGCGCCAGGGAGGGAAGCTTTCTTT | CSARVAPGREAFF